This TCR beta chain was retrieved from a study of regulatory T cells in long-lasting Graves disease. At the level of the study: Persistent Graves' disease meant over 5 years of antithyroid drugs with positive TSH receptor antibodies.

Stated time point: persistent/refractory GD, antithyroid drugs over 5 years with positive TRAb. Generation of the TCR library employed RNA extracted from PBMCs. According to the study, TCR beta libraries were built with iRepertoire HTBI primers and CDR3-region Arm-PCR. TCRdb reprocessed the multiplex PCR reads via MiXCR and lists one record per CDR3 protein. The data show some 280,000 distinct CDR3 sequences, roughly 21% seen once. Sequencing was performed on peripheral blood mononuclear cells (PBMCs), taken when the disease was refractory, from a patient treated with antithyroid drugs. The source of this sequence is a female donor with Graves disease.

The DNA of the CDR3 is TGTGCCAGCAGTCCTCGGACAGGGGTGCGAGAAAAACTGTTTTTT. It yields the protein CASSPRTGVREKLFF. This rearrangement joins TRBV27 to TRBJ1-4; 9 bases align to TRBD1. Germline-derived CDR1 and CDR2 are MNHEY and SMNVEV (reference sequence). V was clipped by 5 bases and J by 8 bases; unmatched bases: 9. There are 15 residues in the CDR3. The full variable domain, in which reference TRBV27 and TRBJ1-4 provide the parts outside the CDR3, is EAQVTQNPRYLITVTGKKLTVTCSQNMNHEYMSWYRQDPGLGLRQIYYSMNVEVTDKGDVPEGYKVSRKEKRNFPLILESPSPNQTSLYFCASSPRTGVREKLFFGSGTQLSVL.